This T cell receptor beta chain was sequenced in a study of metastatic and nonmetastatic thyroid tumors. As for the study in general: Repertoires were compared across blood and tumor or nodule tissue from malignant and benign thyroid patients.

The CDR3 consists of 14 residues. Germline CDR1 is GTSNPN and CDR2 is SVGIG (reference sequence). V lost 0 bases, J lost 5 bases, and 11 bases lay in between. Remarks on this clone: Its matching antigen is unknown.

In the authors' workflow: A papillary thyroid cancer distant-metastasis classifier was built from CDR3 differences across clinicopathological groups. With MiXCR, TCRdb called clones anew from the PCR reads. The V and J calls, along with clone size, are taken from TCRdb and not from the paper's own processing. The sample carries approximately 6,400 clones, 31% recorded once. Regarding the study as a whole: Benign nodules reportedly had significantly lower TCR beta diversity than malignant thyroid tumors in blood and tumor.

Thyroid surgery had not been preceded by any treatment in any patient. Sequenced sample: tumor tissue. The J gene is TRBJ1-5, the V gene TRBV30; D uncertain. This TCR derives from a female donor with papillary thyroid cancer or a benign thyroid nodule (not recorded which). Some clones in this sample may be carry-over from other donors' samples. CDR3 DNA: TGTGCCTGGAGTGTATGGGGAGGGCATCAGCCCCAGCATTTT. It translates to CAWSVWGGHQPQHF.